The text below deals with one T cell receptor beta chain. The CDR3 consists of 15 residues. Germline CDR1 and CDR2: PRHDT and FYEKMQ (reference sequence). Trimming removed 6 bases from V and 4 bases from J, with 18 bases in between. The data belong to a study of blood T cell repertoires in COVID-19. Study-wide context: T cells, B-cell-depleted T cells, or PBMCs supplied cDNA or gDNA.

As originally analysed: Amplification with reference gene primers provided the estimates of nucleated cell counts. The data were produced by immunoSEQ multiplex PCR, yet TCRdb's version contains in-frame clones alone and is incomplete. V and J calls and clone size follow that table, whereas D and trimming were derived from the DNA. Of roughly 480,000 clones detected, nearly 90% appear once; the ten largest clones hold roughly 0.9%. Those enrolled in Seattle joined during active infection and were followed longitudinally afterward. Sequenced: peripheral blood. The origin of this receptor is a man younger than 35 with COVID-19, enrolled during active disease. The chain links TRBV13 to TRBJ1-1; possible D gene TRBD1, 5 bases. This CDR3 is CASRFSGGGITEAFF. The CDR3 DNA is TGTGCCAGCAGGTTCTCCGGGGGTGGAATCACTGAAGCTTTCTTT.